This T cell receptor (beta chain) was obtained from a study of blood T cells in healthy people across ages. Study-level background: Per two T cells, template switching captured roughly one barcoded beta molecule.

The authors ran a second PCR of 7 to 11 cycles using a sample-barcoded 5' primer and a J-beta primer mix. MiXCR, run by TCRdb on the 5' RACE reads, gives a single entry per CDR3 protein. This sample has over 600,000 distinct CDR3 sequences, with around 43% found just once. V gave up 6 bases and J gave up 6 bases; unmatched junction bases: 6. The CDR3 contains 14 residues. The V gene's germline CDR1 is MDHEN and CDR2 SYDVKM. Russia was home to the donors, healthy Caucasian individuals aged roughly 6 to 100. Overall study results and limits: Significant beta diversity loss was already apparent by age approximately 37, declining roughly linearly. Higher diversity, along with more naive CD4+ cells, distinguished long-lived donors from aged donors.

This clonotype occurred many times. Its antigen is not identified. Sequenced: blood. V and J are TRBV28 and TRBJ2-7, with 12 bases matching TRBD2. The clonotype comes from a man at least 80 years old in good health. The CDR3 protein is CASRTSGGEGEQYF. The CDR3 nucleotides are TGTGCCAGCAGGACTAGCGGGGGAGAGGGCGAGCAGTACTTC.